This T cell receptor (beta chain) appears in the sequencing data of a study of control samples from healthy donors and cancer patients. The data were produced by immunoSEQ multiplex PCR, yet TCRdb's version contains in-frame clones alone and is incomplete. The sample carries some 150,000 clones, roughly 94% recorded once. The CDR3 length is 15 residues. V trimming: 3 bases; J trimming: 5 bases; junction bases outside the gene matches: 6. Germline CDR1 and CDR2: WNHNN and SYGVQD (reference sequence). The V call is TRBV10-1, the J call TRBJ2-5; TRBD1 matches at 10 bases. The sequencing sample was made of PBMCs. This clonotype was sampled from a man aged 55 to 69 with colorectal cancer. This CDR3 reads CASSDGTGARETQYF. CDR3 sequence (DNA): TGCGCCAGCAGTGATGGGACAGGGGCCAGGGAGACCCAGTACTTC.